The 14 T cell receptor beta chains below were found in one sample sequenced in a study of PD-L1 blockade in urothelial cancer. Libraries were prepared by immunoSEQ multiplex PCR; TCRdb keeps only in-frame clonotypes and omits some of them. The sample comprises tens of thousands of clones, about 82% of which are singletons, and under 3% rests with the top ten. The source was PBMCs, collected around atezolizumab (anti-PD-L1) treatment. The source is a man aged 50 or older with urothelial cancer.

The chain uses TRBV30 and TRBJ1-2; possible D gene TRBD1, 5 bases. Germline lookup yields CDR1 GTSNPN and CDR2 SVGIG (reference sequence). Trimming shortened V by 4 bases and J by 4 bases, and 16 bases separated the two germline ends. The CDR3 consists of 14 residues. The CDR3 here is CAWTHFGGAYGYTF. Written as DNA, the CDR3 is TGTGCCTGGACCCACTTTGGAGGGGCCTATGGCTACACCTTC.

V usage is TRBV21-1 and J usage is TRBJ1-2; the D call TRBD1 from the table was never checked on the DNA. TRBV21-1 is a documented pseudogene. The CDR3 has 20 residues. The CDR3 protein is CASTTLGRSRRSGGTGGYTF. The DNA of the CDR3 is TGTGCCAGCACAACACTCGGGCGGTCTCGCCGGTCAGGGGGTACGGGTGGCTACACCTTC.

The J gene is TRBJ2-7, the V gene TRBV27; D possibly corresponds to TRBD2 (6 bases). Between the trimmed V and J ends, which lost 2 bases and 4 bases, there was a span of 15 bases. This CDR3 has 15 amino acids. Per the germline V gene, CDR1 is MNHEY and CDR2 is SMNVEV (reference sequence). The CDR3 nucleotides read TGTGCCAGCAGTTTAGGAGTGGGACTTCCATACGAGCAGTACTTC. This encodes CASSLGVGLPYEQYF.

The CDR3 nucleotides are TGTGCCTGGAGTGTCAGGTTTGGGGGGGATCCGTACTTC. Translated: CAWSVRFGGDPYF. The rearrangement links TRBV30 to TRBJ2-7, with 7 bases identical to TRBD2. This CDR3 region has 13 residues. V lost 0 bases and J lost 12; bases outside the gene matches: 11. The germline CDR1 and CDR2 sequences are GTSNPN and SVGIG (reference sequence). Together with reference TRBV30 and TRBJ2-7, the CDR3 gives the full variable domain: SQTIHQWPATLVQPVGSPLSLECTVEGTSNPNLYWYRQAAGRGLQLLFYSVGIGQISSEVPQNLSASRPQDRQFILSSKKLLLSDSGFYLCAWSVRFGGDPYFGPGTRLTVT.

The CDR3 sequence: CASREGTVGNQPQHF. CDR3 sequence (DNA): TGCGCCAGCAGGGAAGGGACAGTCGGAAATCAGCCCCAGCATTTT. The gene calls are TRBV5-1 and TRBJ1-5; 7 bases map to TRBD1. V was clipped by 5 bases and J by 4 bases; unmatched bases: 9. In germline, CDR1 is SGHRS, CDR2 YFSETQ. CDR3 length: 15 amino acids.

The chain joins TRBV28 to TRBJ1-4, with 9 positions matching TRBD1. The CDR3 runs 17 residues. The germline V gene has CDR1 MDHEN and CDR2 SYDVKM. V lost 5 bases, J lost 2 bases, and 9 bases stayed unmatched. The CDR3 nucleotides read TGTGCCAGCAGTGATTGGACAGGGGTCAGGACTAATGAAAAACTGTTTTTT. Protein: CASSDWTGVRTNEKLFF.

This clone was counted a few times. The chain couples TRBV7-9 to TRBJ1-1; TRBD1 might be the D (6 bases). V shed 2 bases and J shed 5 bases, with 12 bases lying between them. Germline loops: CDR1 SEHNR, CDR2 FQNEAQ (reference sequence). The CDR3 covers 14 residues. The CDR3 DNA reads as TGTGCCAGCAGCTTAACAGGGCTCGAGACTGAAGCTTTCTTT. Its translation is CASSLTGLETEAFF.

The chain carries TRBV7-9 and TRBJ2-7; a possible D gene is TRBD1 (5 bases). Germline V gene data show CDR1 as SEHNR and CDR2 as FQNEAQ (reference sequence). CDR3 length: 14 amino acids. V was clipped by 2 bases and J by 4 bases, with 12 bases between them. CDR3 sequence (DNA): TGTGCCAGCAGCTTATCTACAGGTTCTTACGAGCAGTACTTC. This sequence encodes CASSLSTGSYEQYF.

The chain carries TRBV9 and TRBJ1-1; the match to TRBD1 covers 7 bases. Per germline, CDR1 SGDLS and CDR2 YYNGEE. The CDR3 spans 18 residues. The junction had 16 bases not matched to a gene; V was cut back by 4 bases and J by 1 base. CDR3: CASSTGQATRVPNTEAFF. The CDR3, as DNA: TGTGCCAGCAGCACTGGACAGGCGACGAGAGTCCCGAACACTGAAGCTTTCTTT.

This clone came up once. The chain employs TRBV19 and TRBJ1-1, with D perhaps matching TRBD1 (5 bases). Germline-derived CDR1 and CDR2 are LNHDA and SQIVND (reference sequence). Trimming stripped 5 bases from V and 5 bases from J, with 15 bases between. CDR3 length: 14 amino acids. The CDR3 coding sequence is TGTGCCAGTAGTCCCCAACTCGGGGGAACTGAAGCTTTCTTT. Translated, it gives CASSPQLGGTEAFF.

Only one count was recorded for this clone. The chain is built from TRBV7-2 and TRBJ2-7; 7 nucleotides align to TRBD2. V lost 1 base to trimming and J lost 2 bases; unmatched junction nucleotides: 5. Germline V lookup: CDR1 SGHTA, CDR2 FQGNSA. The CDR3 consists of 15 residues. CDR3 sequence reads: CASSLVPGGTYEQYF. CDR3 nucleotides: TGTGCCAGCAGCTTAGTGCCGGGAGGCACCTACGAGCAGTACTTC.

J is TRBJ1-2 and V is TRBV6-1; possible D gene TRBD1, 5 bases. The germline gives CDR1 MNHNS, CDR2 SASEGT. The V and J ends lost 7 bases and 4 bases respectively, with 13 bases between them. The CDR3 loop spans 13 amino acids. DNA for the CDR3: TGTGCCAGCACTGGCCAGGGCGTCTATGGCTACACCTTC. Translating it yields CASTGQGVYGYTF.

There are a few counts of this clone. This chain links TRBV28 with TRBJ2-7; 8 bases are a match to TRBD1. The V gene end was trimmed by 3 bases and the J gene end by 0 bases; junction bases not matched to a gene: 4. Germline values: CDR1 MDHEN, CDR2 SYDVKM. This CDR3 comprises 15 residues. CDR3 nucleotides: TGTGCCAGCAGTTTGGTGACAGGGGACTCCTACGAGCAGTACTTC. Its translation is CASSLVTGDSYEQYF.

The rearrangement joins TRBV5-6 to TRBJ1-3; 9 nucleotides agree with TRBD1. Germline V gene data show CDR1 as SGHDT and CDR2 as YYEEEE. The CDR3 extends over 15 amino acids. Unmatched junction bases numbered 5, after V lost 4 bases and J lost 3 bases. As DNA, the CDR3 is TGTGCCAGCAGCCAAACGGACAGGGGTGGAAACACCATATATTTT. Translation: CASSQTDRGGNTIYF. Full variable domain (missing parts from reference TRBV5-6 and TRBJ1-3): DAGVTQSPTHLIKTRGQQVTLRCSPKSGHDTVSWYQQALGQGPQFIFQYYEEEERQRGNFPDRFSGHQFPNYSSELNVNALLLGDSALYLCASSQTDRGGNTIYFGEGSWLTVV.